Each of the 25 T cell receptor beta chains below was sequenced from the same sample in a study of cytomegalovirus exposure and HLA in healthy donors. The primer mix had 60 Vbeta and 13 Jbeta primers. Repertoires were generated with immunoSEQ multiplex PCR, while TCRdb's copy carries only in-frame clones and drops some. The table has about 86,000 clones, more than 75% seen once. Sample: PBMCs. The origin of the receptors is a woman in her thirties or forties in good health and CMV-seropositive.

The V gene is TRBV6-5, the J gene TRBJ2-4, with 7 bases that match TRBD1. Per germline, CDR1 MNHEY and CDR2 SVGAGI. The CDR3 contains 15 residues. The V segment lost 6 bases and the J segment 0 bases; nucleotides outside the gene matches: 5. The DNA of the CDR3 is TGTGCCAGCAGCAGAAGGGGGCTAGCCAAAAACATTCAGTACTTC. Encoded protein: CASSRRGLAKNIQYF.

CDR3 DNA: TGTGCCAGCAGCTATGGGGGCAATTCACCCCTCCACTTT. Its protein product is CASSYGGNSPLHF. This rearrangement joins TRBV11-2 to TRBJ1-6, with D possibly matching TRBD1 (6 bases). The CDR3 consists of 13 residues. CDR1 and CDR2 (germline): SGHAT, FQNNGV. With 4 bases removed from V and 7 bases from J, the gap between germline ends came to 8 bases.

CDR3 DNA sequence: TGTGCCAGCACCCCCCTGAGGAGCGGGGGGGCCGGAGATACGCAGTATTTT. Its protein is CASTPLRSGGAGDTQYF. The chain links TRBV14 to TRBJ2-3; 10 nucleotides align to TRBD2. This CDR3 contains 17 residues. The V gene end was trimmed by 7 bases and the J gene end by 5 bases; junction bases not matched to a gene: 15. CDR1 SGHDN and CDR2 FVKESK come from the germline V gene.

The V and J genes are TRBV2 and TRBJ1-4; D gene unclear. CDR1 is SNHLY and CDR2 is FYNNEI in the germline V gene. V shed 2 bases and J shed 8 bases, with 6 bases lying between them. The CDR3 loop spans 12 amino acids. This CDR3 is CASSESSEKLFF. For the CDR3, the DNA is TGTGCCAGCAGTGAATCAAGCGAAAAACTGTTTTTT.

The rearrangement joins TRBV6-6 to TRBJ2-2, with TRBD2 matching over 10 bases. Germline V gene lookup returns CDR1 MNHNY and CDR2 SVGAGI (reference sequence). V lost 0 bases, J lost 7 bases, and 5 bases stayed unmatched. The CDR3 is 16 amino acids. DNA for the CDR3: TGTGCCAGCAGTTACTCTATTGGGACTAGCGTCGGGGAGCTGTTTTTT. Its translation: CASSYSIGTSVGELFF.

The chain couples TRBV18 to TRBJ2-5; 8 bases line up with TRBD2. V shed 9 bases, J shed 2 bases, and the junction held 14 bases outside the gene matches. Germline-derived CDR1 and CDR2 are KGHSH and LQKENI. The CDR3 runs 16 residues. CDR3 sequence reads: CASSPGLGTIQETQYF. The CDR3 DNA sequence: TGTGCCAGTTCCCCGGGACTAGGCACGATTCAAGAGACCCAGTACTTC.

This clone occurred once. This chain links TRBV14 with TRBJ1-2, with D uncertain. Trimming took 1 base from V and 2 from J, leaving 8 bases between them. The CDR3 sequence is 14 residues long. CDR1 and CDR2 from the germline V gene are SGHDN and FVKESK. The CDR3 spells CASSQGRVNYGYTF. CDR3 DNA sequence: TGTGCCAGCAGCCAAGGGAGGGTCAACTATGGCTACACCTTC.

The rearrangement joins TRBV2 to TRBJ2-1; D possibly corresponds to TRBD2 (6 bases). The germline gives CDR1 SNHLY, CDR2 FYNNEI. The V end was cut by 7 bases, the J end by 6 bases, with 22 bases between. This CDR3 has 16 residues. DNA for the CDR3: TGTGCCAGCACTAACAGACCGCGACTAGGGAGCAATGAGCAGTTCTTC. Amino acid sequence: CASTNRPRLGSNEQFF.

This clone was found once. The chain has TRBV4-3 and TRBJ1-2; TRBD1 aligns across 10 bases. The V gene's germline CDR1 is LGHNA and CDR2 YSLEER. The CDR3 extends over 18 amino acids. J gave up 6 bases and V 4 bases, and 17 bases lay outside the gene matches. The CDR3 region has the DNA TGCGCCAGCAGCCCTAAAGGGACAGGGGTAACAAGATCCGATGGCTACACCTTC. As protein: CASSPKGTGVTRSDGYTF.

The CDR3 region is CASRNEVATGAGETQYF. CDR3 DNA sequence: TGTGCCAGCAGAAATGAAGTGGCTACAGGGGCCGGGGAGACCCAGTACTTC. The chain couples TRBV2 to TRBJ2-5, with 7 bases that match TRBD1. Germline values: CDR1 SNHLY, CDR2 FYNNEI. The V and J ends lost 6 bases and 5 bases, in that order; junction bases with no gene match: 18. This CDR3 spans 17 amino acids.

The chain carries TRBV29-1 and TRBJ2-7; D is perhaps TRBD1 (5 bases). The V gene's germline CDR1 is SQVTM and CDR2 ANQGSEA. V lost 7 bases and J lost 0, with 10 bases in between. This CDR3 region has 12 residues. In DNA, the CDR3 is TGCAGCGCAAAGGACAACTCCTACGAGCAGTACTTC. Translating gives CSAKDNSYEQYF.

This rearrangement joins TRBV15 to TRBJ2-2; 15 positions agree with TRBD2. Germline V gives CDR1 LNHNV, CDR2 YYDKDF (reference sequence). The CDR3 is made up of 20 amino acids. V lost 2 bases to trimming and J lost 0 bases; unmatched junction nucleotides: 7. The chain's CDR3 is CATSRNIGLAGGPNTGELFF. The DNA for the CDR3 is TGTGCCACCAGCAGAAACATCGGACTAGCGGGAGGGCCGAACACCGGGGAGCTGTTTTTT. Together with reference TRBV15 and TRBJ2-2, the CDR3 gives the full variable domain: DAMVIQNPRYQVTQFGKPVTLSCSQTLNHNVMYWYQQKSSQAPKLLFHYYDKDFNNEADTPDNFQSRRPNTSFCFLDIRSPGLGDTAMYLCATSRNIGLAGGPNTGELFFGEGSRLTVL.

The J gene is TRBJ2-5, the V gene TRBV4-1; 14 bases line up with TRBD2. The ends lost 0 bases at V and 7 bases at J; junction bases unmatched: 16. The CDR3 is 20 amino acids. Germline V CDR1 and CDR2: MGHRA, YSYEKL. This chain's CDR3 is CASSQEGASTSGGARGTQYF. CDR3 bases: TGCGCCAGCAGCCAAGAGGGGGCGTCGACTAGCGGGGGGGCCAGAGGGACCCAGTACTTC.

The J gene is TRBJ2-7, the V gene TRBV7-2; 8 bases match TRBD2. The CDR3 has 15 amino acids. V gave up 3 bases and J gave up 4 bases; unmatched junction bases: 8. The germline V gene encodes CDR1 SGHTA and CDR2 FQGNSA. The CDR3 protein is CASSFKGLEMYEQYF. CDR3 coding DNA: TGTGCCAGCAGCTTTAAGGGACTAGAGATGTACGAGCAGTACTTC.

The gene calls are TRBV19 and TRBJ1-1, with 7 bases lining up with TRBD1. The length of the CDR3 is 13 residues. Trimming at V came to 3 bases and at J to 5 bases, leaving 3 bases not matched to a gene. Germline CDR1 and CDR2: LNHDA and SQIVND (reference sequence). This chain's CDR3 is CASSIRGETEAFF. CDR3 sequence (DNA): TGTGCCAGTAGTATCAGGGGGGAGACTGAAGCTTTCTTT. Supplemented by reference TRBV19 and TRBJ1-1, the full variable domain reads DGGITQSPKYLFRKEGQNVTLSCEQNLNHDAMYWYRQDPGQGLRLIYYSQIVNDFQKGDIAEGYSVSREKKESFPLTVTSAQKNPTAFYLCASSIRGETEAFFGQGTRLTVV.

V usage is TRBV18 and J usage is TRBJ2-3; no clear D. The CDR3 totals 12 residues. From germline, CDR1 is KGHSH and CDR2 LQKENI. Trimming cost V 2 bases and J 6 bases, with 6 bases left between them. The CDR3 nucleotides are TGTGCCAGCTCACCAGAGGTTGATACGCAGTATTTT. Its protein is CASSPEVDTQYF.

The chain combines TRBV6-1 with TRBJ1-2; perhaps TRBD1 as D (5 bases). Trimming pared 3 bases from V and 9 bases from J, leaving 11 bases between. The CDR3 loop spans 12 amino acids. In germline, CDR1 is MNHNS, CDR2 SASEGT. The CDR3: CASSEGGFSYTF. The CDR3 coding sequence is TGTGCCAGCAGTGAGGGGGGGTTTAGCTACACCTTC.

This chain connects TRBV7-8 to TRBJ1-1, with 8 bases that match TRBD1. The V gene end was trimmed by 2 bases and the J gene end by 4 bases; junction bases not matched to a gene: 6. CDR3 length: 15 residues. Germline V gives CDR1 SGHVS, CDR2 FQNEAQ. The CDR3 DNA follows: TGTGCCAGCAGCTTACACAGGGGGAGGGGCACTGAAGCTTTCTTT. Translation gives CASSLHRGRGTEAFF.

CDR3 DNA sequence: TGTGCCAGCTCACCTGGGACAGGGATCAATCAGCCCCAGCATTTT. Translating gives CASSPGTGINQPQHF. The rearrangement links TRBV18 to TRBJ1-5; TRBD1 aligns across 9 bases. The CDR3 contains 15 residues. V shed 3 bases, J shed 3 bases, and the junction held 3 bases outside the gene matches. Germline loops: CDR1 KGHSH, CDR2 LQKENI. Full variable domain (missing parts from reference TRBV18 and TRBJ1-5): NAGVMQNPRHLVRRRGQEARLRCSPMKGHSHVYWYRQLPEEGLKFMVYLQKENIIDESGMPKERFSAEFPKEGPSILRIQQVVRGDSAAYFCASSPGTGINQPQHFGDGTRLSIL.

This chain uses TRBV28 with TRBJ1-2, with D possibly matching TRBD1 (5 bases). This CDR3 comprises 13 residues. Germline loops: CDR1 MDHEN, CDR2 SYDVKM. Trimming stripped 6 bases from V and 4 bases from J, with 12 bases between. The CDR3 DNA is TGTGCCAGCAGGGTTGGGGCCTCCTATGGCTACACCTTC. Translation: CASRVGASYGYTF.

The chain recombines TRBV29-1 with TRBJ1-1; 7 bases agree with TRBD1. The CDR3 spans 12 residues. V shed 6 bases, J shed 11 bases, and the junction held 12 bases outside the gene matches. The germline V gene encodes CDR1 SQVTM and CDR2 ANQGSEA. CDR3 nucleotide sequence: TGCAGCGTCGCGACAGGGAGGACGGGGGCTTTCTTT. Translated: CSVATGRTGAFF.

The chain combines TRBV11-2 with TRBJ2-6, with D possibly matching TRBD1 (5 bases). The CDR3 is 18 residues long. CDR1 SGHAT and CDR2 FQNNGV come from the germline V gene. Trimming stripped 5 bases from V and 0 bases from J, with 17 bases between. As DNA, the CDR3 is TGTGCCAGCAGCCCCCCGTGGTGGGGCGACTCTGGGGCCAACGTCCTGACTTTC. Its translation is CASSPPWWGDSGANVLTF.

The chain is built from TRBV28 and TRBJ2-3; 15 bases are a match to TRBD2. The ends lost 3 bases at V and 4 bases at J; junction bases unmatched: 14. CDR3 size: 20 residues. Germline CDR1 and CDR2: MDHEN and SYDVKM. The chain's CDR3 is CASSLDNTGLAGGPPDTQYF. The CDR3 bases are TGTGCCAGCAGTTTGGACAACACGGGACTAGCGGGAGGCCCCCCAGATACGCAGTATTTT.

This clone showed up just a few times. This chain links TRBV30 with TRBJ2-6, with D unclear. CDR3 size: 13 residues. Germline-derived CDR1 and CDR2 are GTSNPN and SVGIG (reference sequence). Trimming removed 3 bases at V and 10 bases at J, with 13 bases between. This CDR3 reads CAWSNSHDNVLTF. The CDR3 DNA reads TGTGCCTGGAGCAACTCCCATGATAACGTCCTGACTTTC.

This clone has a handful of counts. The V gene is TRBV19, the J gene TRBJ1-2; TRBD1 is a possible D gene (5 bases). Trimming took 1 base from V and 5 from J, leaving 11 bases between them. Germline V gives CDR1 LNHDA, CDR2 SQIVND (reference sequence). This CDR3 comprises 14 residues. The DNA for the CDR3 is TGTGCCAGTAGTATAGCGCAGGACAAATATGGCTACACCTTC. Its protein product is CASSIAQDKYGYTF. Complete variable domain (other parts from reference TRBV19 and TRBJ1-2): DGGITQSPKYLFRKEGQNVTLSCEQNLNHDAMYWYRQDPGQGLRLIYYSQIVNDFQKGDIAEGYSVSREKKESFPLTVTSAQKNPTAFYLCASSIAQDKYGYTFGSGTRLTVV.